These 21 T cell receptor beta chains originate from one sample sequenced in a study of T-cell reconstitution after alpha-beta-depleted transplantation in children. Preparing the TCRbeta library involved the use of unique molecular identifiers. TCRdb reprocessed the PCR reads with MiXCR, giving one entry per CDR3 protein. The profile shows a few hundred thousand distinct CDR3 sequences, 13% of them singletons. Sequencing used PBMCs, obtained from the stem cell graft. The receptors shown here come from a human donor who donated a stem cell graft to a child with Fanconi anemia.

In its sample, this clonotype was seen a few times. The V gene is TRBV29-1, the J gene TRBJ2-5; TRBD2 might be the D (5 bases). There are 12 residues in the CDR3. The germline V gene has CDR1 SQVTM and CDR2 ANQGSEA. V was trimmed by 3 bases and J by 5 bases, leaving 10 bases between them. The CDR3 DNA sequence: TGCAGCGTTGAGCTAGCTTACGAGACCCAGTACTTC. This gives the protein CSVELAYETQYF.

There are many counts of this clonotype. V usage is TRBV6-5 and J usage is TRBJ1-1, with TRBD1 matching 9 bases. There are 16 residues in the CDR3. Germline V gene lookup returns CDR1 MNHEY and CDR2 SVGAGI. Unmatched junction bases numbered 11, after V lost 6 bases and J lost 3 bases. The CDR3 nucleotides are TGTGCCAGCAGACCGACAGGGGGTAGGAAGTACACTGAAGCTTTCTTT. This translates into CASRPTGGRKYTEAFF.

The table lists this clonotype with a few counts. The chain has TRBV5-5 and TRBJ2-7; D uncertain. V dropped 2 bases and J dropped 2 bases, with 11 bases sitting between them. This CDR3 contains 14 residues. Germline V CDR1 and CDR2: SGHKS, YYEKEE (reference sequence). CDR3 DNA: TGTGCCAGCAGCTTCTTATCGACCCCCTACGAGCAGTACTTC. It is translated as CASSFLSTPYEQYF.

The chain uses TRBV29-1 and TRBJ1-1, with D perhaps TRBD1 (5 bases). Germline CDR1 SQVTM, CDR2 ANQGSEA. This CDR3 has 15 amino acids. V was trimmed by 7 bases and J by 0 bases, leaving 18 bases between them. CDR3 bases: TGCAGCGCTACCGGGACCGCGGGGATGAACACTGAAGCTTTCTTT. Translated: CSATGTAGMNTEAFF. Using reference TRBV29-1 and TRBJ1-1 for the parts outside the CDR3, the full variable domain is SAVISQKPSRDICQRGTSLTIQCQVDSQVTMMFWYRQQPGQSLTLIATANQGSEATYESGFVIDKFPISRPNLTFSTLTVSNMSPEDSSIYLCSATGTAGMNTEAFFGQGTRLTVV.

The sample holds a few counts of this clonotype. This chain connects TRBV18 to TRBJ2-3; no clear D gene. V lost 6 bases and J 2 bases, leaving 18 bases between the germline ends. The CDR3 spans 16 residues. Looked up from germline, CDR1 is KGHSH and CDR2 is LQKENI. CDR3 loop: CASSPLGETVTDTQYF. The DNA of the CDR3 is TGTGCCAGCTCTCCATTAGGAGAGACTGTCACAGATACGCAGTATTTT.

The sample holds a few counts of this clonotype. The CDR3 bases are TGCGCCAGCAGCTTTGCTGGCAGCCAAGAGACCCAGTACTTC. Translating it yields CASSFAGSQETQYF. The genes are TRBV5-1 and TRBJ2-5; the D is unclear. CDR3 size: 14 residues. Germline CDR1 SGHRS, CDR2 YFSETQ. Between the trimmed V and J ends, which lost 2 bases and 1 base, there was a span of 9 bases.

In its sample, this clonotype was seen many times. The chain recombines TRBV30 with TRBJ2-3; unclear D gene. V was trimmed by 3 bases and J by 0 bases, leaving 13 bases between them. Germline lookup yields CDR1 GTSNPN and CDR2 SVGIG (reference sequence). This CDR3 spans 15 amino acids. The CDR3 protein is CAWRGRKFSTDTQYF. The CDR3 DNA reads TGTGCCTGGAGGGGAAGAAAATTTAGCACAGATACGCAGTATTTT. Supplemented by reference TRBV30 and TRBJ2-3, the full variable domain reads SQTIHQWPATLVQPVGSPLSLECTVEGTSNPNLYWYRQAAGRGLQLLFYSVGIGQISSEVPQNLSASRPQDRQFILSSKKLLLSDSGFYLCAWRGRKFSTDTQYFGPGTRLTVL.

This clonotype showed up just once. The rearrangement uses TRBV5-1 and TRBJ1-6; no firm D call. Trimming removed 0 bases from V and 5 bases from J, with 9 bases in between. The CDR3 totals 15 residues. Germline CDR1 SGHRS, CDR2 YFSETQ. CDR3 sequence (DNA): TGCGCCAGCAGCTTGGACACTCAGAATAATTCACCCCTCCACTTT. This encodes CASSLDTQNNSPLHF.

This clonotype came up many times. The rearrangement links TRBV3-1 to TRBJ2-5, with D perhaps matching TRBD1 (6 bases). The CDR3 length is 14 residues. V was pared by 4 bases and J by 5 bases, with 14 bases between. Germline values: CDR1 LGHDT, CDR2 YNNKEL (reference sequence). CDR3 protein: CASSLQERGETQYF. The DNA of the CDR3 is TGTGCCAGCAGCCTACAAGAGAGGGGGGAGACCCAGTACTTC.

The chain links TRBV5-8 to TRBJ1-1, with 7 bases matching TRBD1. Per the germline V gene, CDR1 is SGHTS and CDR2 is YDEGEE. The ends lost 9 bases at V and 5 bases at J; junction bases unmatched: 13. The CDR3 is 14 amino acids. The CDR3 sequence is CATRFQTGRTEAFF. The CDR3 nucleotides are TGTGCCACAAGATTCCAGACAGGGAGGACTGAAGCTTTCTTT.

The chain carries TRBV4-3 and TRBJ2-7; 7 bases match TRBD1. The J segment lost 3 bases and the V segment lost 0 bases, leaving 5 bases of the junction unmatched. Looked up from germline, CDR1 is LGHNA and CDR2 is YSLEER. The CDR3 spans 15 residues. Here the CDR3 reads CASSQDRGHLYEQYF. In nucleotides, the CDR3 is TGCGCCAGCAGCCAAGATAGGGGGCACCTCTACGAGCAGTACTTC.

The rearrangement uses TRBV5-5 and TRBJ2-3; D possibly uses TRBD1 or TRBD2 (6 bases each). The CDR3 extends over 18 amino acids. The germline V and J ends were trimmed by 3 bases and 4 bases, with 24 bases remaining between them. Per the germline V gene, CDR1 is SGHKS and CDR2 is YYEKEE (reference sequence). The CDR3 DNA sequence: TGTGCCAGCAGCTCCCCTCCCGGAGGGGGGCTGGGTCCAGATACGCAGTATTTT. Protein sequence: CASSSPPGGGLGPDTQYF. Variable domain in full (rest from reference TRBV5-5 and TRBJ2-3): DAGVTQSPTHLIKTRGQQVTLRCSPISGHKSVSWYQQVLGQGPQFIFQYYEKEERGRGNFPDRFSARQFPNYSSELNVNALLLGDSALYLCASSSPPGGGLGPDTQYFGPGTRLTVL.

This chain joins TRBV9 and TRBJ2-6; D is ambiguous. V lost 3 bases to trimming and J lost 0 bases, with 7 bases between them. CDR3 size: 15 residues. CDR1 and CDR2 (germline): SGDLS, YYNGEE. The CDR3 sequence is CASSGAASGANVLTF. The CDR3 DNA reads as TGTGCCAGCAGCGGCGCGGCCTCTGGGGCCAACGTCCTGACTTTC. The full variable domain, with the rest looked up from reference TRBV9 and TRBJ2-6, is DSGVTQTPKHLITATGQRVTLRCSPRSGDLSVYWYQQSLDQGLQFLIQYYNGEERAKGNILERFSAQQFPDLHSELNLSSLELGDSALYFCASSGAASGANVLTFGAGSRLTVL.

This clonotype was seen repeatedly, ten times or more. This rearrangement joins TRBV7-2 to TRBJ2-3, with a weak D call TRBD1 (6 bases). This CDR3 is 15 amino acids long. V lost 2 bases and J 6 bases, leaving 15 bases between the germline ends. The germline gives CDR1 SGHTA, CDR2 FQGNSA. As DNA, the CDR3 is TGTGCCAGCAGCTTAAAGAGGAACAGGGTTGATACGCAGTATTTT. Protein product: CASSLKRNRVDTQYF.

This clonotype was picked up many times. The gene calls are TRBV18 and TRBJ1-1; 10 nucleotides line up with TRBD1. The CDR3 is made up of 16 amino acids. V was pared by 3 bases and J by 5 bases, with 9 bases of the junction left unmatched. Germline CDR1 reads KGHSH; CDR2 reads LQKENI. CDR3 DNA: TGTGCCAGCTCACCGGGACAGGGGATATTGATAACTGAAGCTTTCTTT. Its translation is CASSPGQGILITEAFF.

This clonotype was detected a few times. The chain has TRBV12-3 or TRBV12-4 and TRBJ1-1; 7 bases match TRBD1. The CDR3 is 13 amino acids. After removal of 9 bases from V and 1 base from J, the junction contained 5 bases not matched to a gene. The CDR3 nucleotides read TGTGCCAGTAGGGAGGGGGCGAACACTGAAGCTTTCTTT. Translating it yields CASREGANTEAFF.

In its sample, this clonotype was seen many times. The chain employs TRBV19 and TRBJ2-2; maybe TRBD1 (6 bases). This CDR3 region has 18 residues. CDR1 and CDR2 from the germline V gene are LNHDA and SQIVND (reference sequence). Trimming left V 6 bases short and J 0 bases short, with 20 bases between. CDR3 nucleotides: TGTGCCAGTAGCCGGACAGAGCAAGTTGTCCCGAACACCGGGGAGCTGTTTTTT. Residues: CASSRTEQVVPNTGELFF. Filled out from reference TRBV19 and TRBJ2-2, the complete variable domain reads DGGITQSPKYLFRKEGQNVTLSCEQNLNHDAMYWYRQDPGQGLRLIYYSQIVNDFQKGDIAEGYSVSREKKESFPLTVTSAQKNPTAFYLCASSRTEQVVPNTGELFFGEGSRLTVL.

This clonotype was picked up many times. The gene calls are TRBV18 and TRBJ1-1, with 8 bases aligning to TRBD1. The CDR3 totals 14 residues. The V and J ends lost 6 bases and 1 base, in that order; junction bases with no gene match: 4. Looked up from germline, CDR1 is KGHSH and CDR2 is LQKENI. The CDR3 nucleotides are TGTGCCAGCTCGCCCGGGACAGGGAACACTGAAGCTTTCTTT. This gives the protein CASSPGTGNTEAFF.

The table lists this clonotype with many counts. The V gene is TRBV6-5, the J gene TRBJ1-1; D unresolved. Germline CDR1 is MNHEY and CDR2 is SVGAGI. This CDR3 has 14 amino acids. Trimming cost V 6 bases and J 4 bases, with 15 bases left between them. The CDR3 bases are TGTGCCAGCAGGCCGGGATCCCGGGGCACTGAAGCTTTCTTT. Translated, it gives CASRPGSRGTEAFF.

V gene TRBV28 combines with J gene TRBJ1-5, with D maybe TRBD1 (6 bases). Germline assignment: CDR1 MDHEN and CDR2 SYDVKM. The CDR3 runs to 14 residues. The V gene lost 2 bases and the J gene lost 6 bases, with 11 bases spanning the gap. The CDR3 nucleotides are TGTGCCAGCAGTTTAACGGGGGCTGTTCAGCCCCAGCATTTT. It yields the protein CASSLTGAVQPQHF.

This clonotype was detected a few times. This sequence joins TRBV5-4 and TRBJ2-7; no definite D call. With 4 bases removed from V and 4 bases from J, the gap between germline ends came to 18 bases. The CDR3 is 15 amino acids. Germline CDR1 SGHNT, CDR2 YYREEE (reference sequence). This chain's CDR3 is CASSPSQTLGYEQYF. In nucleotides, the CDR3 is TGTGCCAGCAGCCCGAGCCAAACCCTCGGATACGAGCAGTACTTC. Variable domain in full (rest from reference TRBV5-4 and TRBJ2-7): ETGVTQSPTHLIKTRGQQVTLRCSSQSGHNTVSWYQQALGQGPQFIFQYYREEENGRGNFPPRFSGLQFPNYSSELNVNALELDDSALYLCASSPSQTLGYEQYFGPGTRLTVT.